This T cell receptor beta chain is from a study of control samples from healthy donors and cancer patients. TCRdb keeps only in-frame clones here, not all; method: immunoSEQ multiplex PCR. The sample records 95,000 to 150,000 clones, about 89% being singletons. The clonotype originates from a man aged 60 to 75 in good health. The sequenced sample was blood.

DNA for the CDR3: TGTGCCAGCAGCTTTGGGTCAACGAACACTGAAGCTTTCTTT. It yields the protein CASSFGSTNTEAFF. This chain uses TRBV6-5 with TRBJ1-1; D gene uncertain. CDR1 is MNHEY and CDR2 is SVGAGI in the germline V gene. This CDR3 comprises 14 residues. V lost 6 bases and J lost 1, with 12 bases in between.